The present entry profiles one T cell receptor beta chain with its context. This specimen comes from a study of T cells in Graves' hyperthyroidism and ophthalmopathy. It was RNA transcripts that yielded the amplified TCR beta CDR3 regions. The HTBI primer set served for first-round RT-PCR of the TCR CDR3. TCRdb independently ran MiXCR on the multiplex PCR reads; one entry per CDR3 protein. The table lists some 800,000 distinct CDR3 sequences, over 35% of them singletons, with 8.9% in the top ten. The length of the CDR3 is 12 residues. The V gene lost 6 bases and the J gene lost 5 bases, with 10 bases spanning the gap. The study enrolled patients aged 18 to 65 with newly diagnosed hyperthyroidism of under 2 months' duration. On the basis of clinical symptoms, serum thyroxine and TRAb, thyroid ultrasound and orbital computed tomography, diagnoses were made.

This TCR came from a man between 18 and 35 years old with Graves' hyperthyroidism. This chain uses TRBV12-3 or TRBV12-4 with TRBJ1-1; D remains unclear. The sample comprised blood. DNA of the CDR3: TGTGCCAGCAGCTACCAGTTGACTGAAGCTTTCTTT. This encodes CASSYQLTEAFF.